This T cell receptor (beta chain) stems from a study of T cell responses to AZD1222 COVID-19 vaccine. The CDR3 is 14 residues long. With 3 bases clipped from V and 5 bases from J, the junction kept 6 bases outside the gene matches. Germline lookup yields CDR1 SQVTM and CDR2 ANQGSEA. TCRdb keeps only in-frame clones here, not all; method: immunoSEQ multiplex PCR. The sample lists roughly 180,000 clones, roughly 94% occurring once. This clone appeared a single time. Its antigen is still unknown. General observations from the study: Donors were mostly white British, more females; clonal diversity possibly underestimated. Two AZD1222 administrations were followed by greater Spike-specific TCR breadth and depth. At 160-218 and 743-854, vaccine-associated CD4 TCRs were dominant, and they spanned spike.

This chain joins TRBV29-1 and TRBJ2-7, with 11 bases fitting TRBD2. The sample here was peripheral blood, taken 28 days after the second AZD1222 dose. This TCR was recovered from an adult who received the AZD1222 COVID-19 vaccine. Here the CDR3 DNA reads TGCAGCGTTGAGACTAGCGGGGAGTTTCACGAGCAGTACTTC. It is translated as CSVETSGEFHEQYF.